This is a list of T cell receptor beta chains from one sample in a study of blood T cell repertoires in COVID-19. Assay used: immunoSEQ multiplex PCR; TCRdb lists only in-frame clones, some missing. The sample contains approximately 230,000 clones, about 91% of which appear only once. Sequencing was carried out using peripheral blood. All receptors come from a woman between 25 and 40 years old with COVID-19, enrolled during active disease. Both conserved end residues are part of each CDR3. The D gene is left open where the match is weak. Expanded clones are given a class, and other clones once, few, many or no size at all.

v_call: TRBV19
j_call: TRBJ2-3
clone_size: once
d_call: TRBD2
cdr3_nt: TGTGCCAGTAGTATGGGAGCGGGAGTTACAGATACGCAGTATTTT
cdr3_aa: CASSMGAGVTDTQYF

v_call: TRBV11-2
j_call: TRBJ1-2
clone_size: NA
d_call: TRBD1
cdr3_nt: TGTGCCAGCAGCACCTTCAACAGGGGGCGCCCCTATGGCTACACCTTC
cdr3_aa: CASSTFNRGRPYGYTF

v_call: TRBV7-6
j_call: TRBJ2-5
clone_size: NA
d_call: TRBD2
cdr3_nt: TGTGCCAGCAGCTTACAGCGGGGGGGACCCTGGGAGACCCAGTACTTC
cdr3_aa: CASSLQRGGPWETQYF

v_call: TRBV6-5
j_call: TRBJ1-4
clone_size: NA
d_call: NA
cdr3_nt: TGTGCCAGCAGTCCCCAGACAACAACTAATGAAAAACTGTTTTTT
cdr3_aa: CASSPQTTTNEKLFF

v_call: TRBV11-2
j_call: TRBJ1-2
clone_size: NA
d_call: TRBD1
cdr3_nt: TGTGCCAGCAGCTTAACAGGGGGCGCCGGCGATGGCTACACCTTC
cdr3_aa: CASSLTGGAGDGYTF

v_call: TRBV19
j_call: TRBJ1-1
clone_size: NA
d_call: TRBD1
cdr3_nt: TGTGCCAGCCCCCATTCCGGGACAGAGAACACTGAAGCTTTCTTT
cdr3_aa: CASPHSGTENTEAFF

v_call: TRBV9
j_call: TRBJ2-1
clone_size: NA
d_call: NA
cdr3_nt: TGTGCCAGCAGCGGGGCTGTGGGAGTTATCTCCTACAATGAGCAGTTCTTC
cdr3_aa: CASSGAVGVISYNEQFF

v_call: TRBV3-1/TRBV3-2
j_call: TRBJ2-1
clone_size: NA
d_call: TRBD2
cdr3_nt: TGTGCCAGCAGCCCCGGGACTAGCGGGAGTCGGGAGCAGTTCTTC
cdr3_aa: CASSPGTSGSREQFF

v_call: TRBV6-5
j_call: TRBJ2-2
clone_size: NA
d_call: NA
cdr3_nt: TGTGCCAGCACCCGCGGGGTTAACACCGGGGAGCTGTTTTTT
cdr3_aa: CASTRGVNTGELFF

v_call: TRBV2
j_call: TRBJ2-7
clone_size: NA
d_call: TRBD1
cdr3_nt: TGTGCCAGCAGTGAATTGGACAGGGACTACGAGCAGTACTTC
cdr3_aa: CASSELDRDYEQYF

v_call: TRBV6-2/TRBV6-3
j_call: TRBJ2-3
clone_size: NA
d_call: NA
cdr3_nt: TGTGCCAGCAGTTACGGACTTGGAGATACGCAGTATTTT
cdr3_aa: CASSYGLGDTQYF

v_call: TRBV27
j_call: TRBJ1-2
clone_size: NA
d_call: TRBD1
cdr3_nt: TGTGCCAGCAGTTTAAGGTTCGGACAGGAAGGGGGCTACACCTTC
cdr3_aa: CASSLRFGQEGGYTF

v_call: TRBV7-2
j_call: TRBJ2-7
clone_size: NA
d_call: NA
cdr3_nt: TGTGCCAGCAGCTTGTACGGGGTAACCTACGAGCAGTACTTC
cdr3_aa: CASSLYGVTYEQYF

v_call: TRBV6-2/TRBV6-3
j_call: TRBJ2-2
clone_size: few
d_call: TRBD1
cdr3_nt: TGTGCCAGCAGCCCTGAGACAGGGCGCTTCAACACCGGGGAGCTGTTTTTT
cdr3_aa: CASSPETGRFNTGELFF

v_call: TRBV28
j_call: TRBJ1-3
clone_size: NA
d_call: NA
cdr3_nt: TGTGCCAGCAGTTTCCGGGGTTCTGGAAACACCATATATTTT
cdr3_aa: CASSFRGSGNTIYF

v_call: TRBV9
j_call: TRBJ2-1
clone_size: once
d_call: TRBD2
cdr3_nt: TGTGCCAGCAGCTTCCGTACTAGCGGAGGCTCCTACAATGAGCAGTTCTTC
cdr3_aa: CASSFRTSGGSYNEQFF

v_call: TRBV6-5
j_call: TRBJ2-7
clone_size: NA
d_call: NA
cdr3_nt: TGTGCCAGCAGTCCGACAGGTACTCTAATTTACGAGCAGTACTTC
cdr3_aa: CASSPTGTLIYEQYF

v_call: TRBV3-1/TRBV3-2
j_call: TRBJ2-1
clone_size: NA
d_call: TRBD2
cdr3_nt: TGTGCCAGCAGCCGACTAGCGGGAGGTATTAATGAGCAGTTCTTC
cdr3_aa: CASSRLAGGINEQFF

v_call: TRBV11-3
j_call: TRBJ2-1
clone_size: NA
d_call: NA
cdr3_nt: TGTGCCAGCAGCTTAGATTCAGGGGATGAGCAGTTCTTC
cdr3_aa: CASSLDSGDEQFF

v_call: TRBV6-5
j_call: TRBJ2-7
clone_size: NA
d_call: TRBD1
cdr3_nt: TGTGCCAGCAGACGGGGACAGCTAGCCTACGAGCAGTACTTC
cdr3_aa: CASRRGQLAYEQYF

v_call: TRBV7-9
j_call: TRBJ1-6
clone_size: NA
d_call: NA
cdr3_nt: TGTGCCAGCAGCACGACTGGATCACCCCTCCACTTT
cdr3_aa: CASSTTGSPLHF

v_call: TRBV24-1
j_call: TRBJ1-5
clone_size: NA
d_call: NA
cdr3_nt: TGTGCCACCAGTGATTTGTTGGGCGGGGGACAGCCCCAGCATTTT
cdr3_aa: CATSDLLGGGQPQHF

v_call: TRBV5-6
j_call: TRBJ1-1
clone_size: NA
d_call: NA
cdr3_nt: TGTGCCAGCAGCCGATACAGCCGGAACACTGAAGCTTTCTTT
cdr3_aa: CASSRYSRNTEAFF

v_call: TRBV9
j_call: TRBJ1-1
clone_size: NA
d_call: NA
cdr3_nt: TGTGCCAGCAGCGTAGTGGGAGGGAGCACTGAAGCTTTCTTT
cdr3_aa: CASSVVGGSTEAFF

v_call: TRBV19
j_call: TRBJ2-5
clone_size: NA
d_call: TRBD2
cdr3_nt: TGTGCCAGTACAGGGACTAGCGGGCTTAGGGAGACCCAGTACTTC
cdr3_aa: CASTGTSGLRETQYF

v_call: TRBV9
j_call: TRBJ1-4
clone_size: NA
d_call: NA
cdr3_nt: TGTGCCAGCAGCGACCGGGACACTGAAAAACTGTTTTTT
cdr3_aa: CASSDRDTEKLFF

v_call: TRBV27
j_call: TRBJ2-5
clone_size: once
d_call: NA
cdr3_nt: TGTGCCAGCAGTTTAGGATCCAGGGCGGGGGAGACCCAGTACTTC
cdr3_aa: CASSLGSRAGETQYF

v_call: TRBV11-2
j_call: TRBJ2-1
clone_size: NA
d_call: NA
cdr3_nt: TGTGCCAGCAGCCTAGGACAGAGTAATGAGCAGTTCTTC
cdr3_aa: CASSLGQSNEQFF

v_call: TRBV13
j_call: TRBJ2-1
clone_size: NA
d_call: TRBD2
cdr3_nt: TGTGCCAGCAGCTCAGATGGGACTAGCGGGGGGGCCGGCGGCAATGAGCAGTTCTTC
cdr3_aa: CASSSDGTSGGAGGNEQFF

v_call: TRBV20-1
j_call: TRBJ2-7
clone_size: NA
d_call: TRBD1
cdr3_nt: TGCAGTGCTAGTGGACAGGGGGCCTCGTACGAGCAGTACTTC
cdr3_aa: CSASGQGASYEQYF

v_call: TRBV12-5
j_call: TRBJ1-1
clone_size: NA
d_call: TRBD1
cdr3_nt: TGTGCTAGTGGTTCTCCAGGGGGCAAGGTTACTGAAGCTTTCTTT
cdr3_aa: CASGSPGGKVTEAFF

v_call: TRBV21-1
j_call: TRBJ1-5
clone_size: NA
d_call: NA
cdr3_nt: TGTGCCAGCATGCCGCAGGGACAGCTCTTTAGCAATCAGCCCCAGCATTTT
cdr3_aa: CASMPQGQLFSNQPQHF

v_call: TRBV7-9
j_call: TRBJ2-1
clone_size: NA
d_call: TRBD1
cdr3_nt: TGTGCCAGCAGCTCCACGGGGACAGGGGGTTACAATGAGCAGTTCTTC
cdr3_aa: CASSSTGTGGYNEQFF

v_call: TRBV5-4
j_call: TRBJ2-5
clone_size: NA
d_call: TRBD2
cdr3_nt: TGTGCCAGCAGCTTGTGGGGGAGGGGACAAGAGACCCAGTACTTC
cdr3_aa: CASSLWGRGQETQYF

v_call: TRBV5-3
j_call: TRBJ1-6
clone_size: NA
d_call: NA
cdr3_nt: TGTGCCAGAAGCCTGGGGTCAAGGGGAGGAAACTCACCCCTCCACTTT
cdr3_aa: CARSLGSRGGNSPLHF

v_call: TRBV2
j_call: TRBJ1-3
clone_size: NA
d_call: NA
cdr3_nt: TGTGCCAGCAGTGAAAGGGGGACGGGTGGAAACACCATATATTTT
cdr3_aa: CASSERGTGGNTIYF

v_call: TRBV6-2/TRBV6-3
j_call: TRBJ1-6
clone_size: NA
d_call: NA
cdr3_nt: TGTGCCAGCAGTTACAAGGCCGAAACAGGGTTGTATAATTCACCCCTCCACTTT
cdr3_aa: CASSYKAETGLYNSPLHF

v_call: TRBV5-5
j_call: TRBJ1-6
clone_size: NA
d_call: TRBD1
cdr3_nt: TGTGCCAGCAGCTTGGTTCCCCGGGACAGGATTAATTCACCCCTCCACTTT
cdr3_aa: CASSLVPRDRINSPLHF

v_call: TRBV9
j_call: TRBJ2-1
clone_size: NA
d_call: NA
cdr3_nt: TGTGCCAGCAGCGTAGCGGGACACCCATACAATGAGCAGTTCTTC
cdr3_aa: CASSVAGHPYNEQFF

v_call: TRBV28
j_call: TRBJ1-4
clone_size: NA
d_call: TRBD1
cdr3_nt: TGTGCCAGCAAATCCGCCTCGTGGACAGGGGATGAAAAACTGTTTTTT
cdr3_aa: CASKSASWTGDEKLFF

v_call: TRBV4-3
j_call: TRBJ1-3
clone_size: NA
d_call: NA
cdr3_nt: TGCGCCAGCAGCCACCGGGACACAGGCTCTGGAAACACCATATATTTT
cdr3_aa: CASSHRDTGSGNTIYF

v_call: TRBV7-9
j_call: TRBJ2-2
clone_size: NA
d_call: TRBD1
cdr3_nt: TGTGCCAGCAGCGAGGACAGGGTAAACACCGGGGAGCTGTTTTTT
cdr3_aa: CASSEDRVNTGELFF

v_call: TRBV7-2
j_call: TRBJ1-1
clone_size: few
d_call: NA
cdr3_nt: TGTGCCAGCAGCTTTGATTGGTCGCCTCGGCAGGCCCAGGACACTGAAGCTTTCTTT
cdr3_aa: CASSFDWSPRQAQDTEAFF

v_call: TRBV6-2/TRBV6-3
j_call: TRBJ2-7
clone_size: NA
d_call: TRBD1
cdr3_nt: TGTGCCAGCAGTTTACGTATGGACAGGGCCCACGAGCAGTACTTC
cdr3_aa: CASSLRMDRAHEQYF

v_call: TRBV11-3
j_call: TRBJ2-1
clone_size: NA
d_call: NA
cdr3_nt: TGTGCCAGCAGCAAGAGCGGAGGGAGCTACAATGAGCAGTTCTTC
cdr3_aa: CASSKSGGSYNEQFF

v_call: TRBV25-1
j_call: TRBJ1-6
clone_size: few
d_call: NA
cdr3_nt: TGTGCCAGCAGTGAAGGGGGCGCCTATAATTCACCCCTCCACTTT
cdr3_aa: CASSEGGAYNSPLHF

v_call: TRBV27
j_call: TRBJ2-1
clone_size: NA
d_call: TRBD2
cdr3_nt: TGTGCCAGCAGTTTCGGACTAGCGGTTCATGAGCAGTTCTTC
cdr3_aa: CASSFGLAVHEQFF

v_call: TRBV7-6
j_call: TRBJ2-2
clone_size: once
d_call: TRBD2
cdr3_nt: TGTGCCAGCAGCTTTTGGCGGGGGGGCGTAACCGGGGAGCTGTTTTTT
cdr3_aa: CASSFWRGGVTGELFF

v_call: TRBV18
j_call: TRBJ1-1
clone_size: NA
d_call: TRBD1
cdr3_nt: TGTGCCAGCTCACTCCGGACAGGGCACACTGAAGCTTTCTTT
cdr3_aa: CASSLRTGHTEAFF

v_call: TRBV11-2
j_call: TRBJ2-7
clone_size: NA
d_call: TRBD1
cdr3_nt: TGTGCCAGCAGCTCCCGGGCGACAGGGTTCTACGAGCAGTACTTC
cdr3_aa: CASSSRATGFYEQYF

v_call: TRBV28
j_call: TRBJ1-2
clone_size: NA
d_call: NA
cdr3_nt: TGTGCCAGCACCCTAGACCCGCAGGGATTGATCGGCGGCTACACCTTC
cdr3_aa: CASTLDPQGLIGGYTF

v_call: TRBV4-2
j_call: TRBJ2-5
clone_size: NA
d_call: NA
cdr3_nt: TGTGCCAGCAGCCGACTGATAGCGGAAGAGACCCAGTACTTC
cdr3_aa: CASSRLIAEETQYF

v_call: TRBV6-5
j_call: TRBJ1-2
clone_size: NA
d_call: NA
cdr3_nt: TGTGCCAGCAGTTCAGGGGTCGGCTACACCTTC
cdr3_aa: CASSSGVGYTF